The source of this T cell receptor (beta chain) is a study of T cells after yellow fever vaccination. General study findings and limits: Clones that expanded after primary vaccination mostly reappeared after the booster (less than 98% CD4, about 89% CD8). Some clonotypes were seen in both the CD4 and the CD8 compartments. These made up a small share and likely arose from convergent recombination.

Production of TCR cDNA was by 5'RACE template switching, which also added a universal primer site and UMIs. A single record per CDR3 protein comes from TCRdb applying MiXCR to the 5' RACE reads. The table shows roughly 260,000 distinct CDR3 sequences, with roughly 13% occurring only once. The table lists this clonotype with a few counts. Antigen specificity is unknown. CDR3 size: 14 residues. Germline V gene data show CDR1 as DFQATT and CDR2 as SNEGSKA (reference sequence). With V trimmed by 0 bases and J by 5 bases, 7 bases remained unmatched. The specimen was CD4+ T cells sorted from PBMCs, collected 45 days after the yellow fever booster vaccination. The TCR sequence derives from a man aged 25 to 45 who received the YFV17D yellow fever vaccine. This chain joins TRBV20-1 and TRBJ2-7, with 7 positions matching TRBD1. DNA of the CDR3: TGCAGTGCTAGAGATCCGAGGGGGCGCGACGAGCAGTACTTC. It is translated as CSARDPRGRDEQYF.